These 11 T cell receptor beta chains share one sample of origin, sequenced in a study of blood T cell repertoires in COVID-19. Sequenced by immunoSEQ multiplex PCR; TCRdb stores in-frame clones only, minus some. The profile shows about 150,000 clones, more than 80% of them singletons. The sample taken for sequencing was peripheral blood. These TCRs come from a woman aged 40 to 50 with acute or convalescent COVID-19.

V and J are TRBV7-2 and TRBJ2-5; D perhaps matches TRBD2 (5 bases). Looked up from germline, CDR1 is SGHTA and CDR2 is FQGNSA. The CDR3 loop spans 15 amino acids. Trimming removed 5 bases from V and 7 bases from J, with 20 bases in between. The CDR3 region has the DNA TGTGCCAGCAGCCCAATGGCGGGCGATCGTGGGACCCAGTACTTC. Its translation: CASSPMAGDRGTQYF.

The chain recombines TRBV29-1 with TRBJ1-1; 7 bases line up with TRBD1. V lost 5 bases, J lost 6 bases, and 3 bases stayed unmatched. Germline lookup yields CDR1 SQVTM and CDR2 ANQGSEA. The CDR3 extends over 11 amino acids. CDR3 bases: TGCAGCGTTTGGCAGGGGGCTGAAGCTTTCTTT. It encodes CSVWQGAEAFF.

The V gene is TRBV7-8, the J gene TRBJ1-1; TRBD1 might be the D (6 bases). V shed 4 bases and J shed 3 bases, with 15 bases lying between them. Germline V gives CDR1 SGHVS, CDR2 FQNEAQ. This CDR3 is 15 amino acids long. CDR3 sequence reads: CASSSLQGWDTEAFF. Here the CDR3 DNA reads TGTGCCAGCAGCTCCTTACAGGGTTGGGACACTGAAGCTTTCTTT.

The genes are TRBV24-1 and TRBJ2-1; D remains unclear. The CDR3 is made up of 14 amino acids. V dropped 4 bases and J dropped 9 bases, with 15 bases sitting between them. The germline CDR1 and CDR2 sequences are KGHDR and SFDVKD. CDR3 sequence reads: CATSDIDKPSEQFF. The CDR3 DNA reads as TGTGCCACCAGTGACATAGACAAACCCAGTGAGCAGTTCTTC.

This chain uses TRBV11-3 with TRBJ2-2; TRBD1 matches at 7 bases. In germline, CDR1 is SGHNT, CDR2 YENEEA. The CDR3 runs 16 residues. V lost 5 bases and J lost 3; bases outside the gene matches: 9. CDR3 DNA sequence: TGTGCCAGCAGCGAGACCCGGGACAGATACACCGGGGAGCTGTTTTTT. This translates into CASSETRDRYTGELFF.

V gene TRBV25-1 combines with J gene TRBJ2-7; D is unclear. The V end lost 3 bases, the J end lost 3 bases, and 9 bases lay between the germline ends. The germline V gene has CDR1 MGHDK and CDR2 SYGVNS. The CDR3 is made up of 13 amino acids. Here the CDR3 reads CASSDYSYYEQYF. CDR3 sequence (DNA): TGTGCCAGCAGTGACTACAGCTACTACGAGCAGTACTTC.

This clone was seen a single time. One end of the junction fails to match germline, which may point to a read error. The chain combines TRBV7-7 with TRBJ2-7; 8 nucleotides agree with TRBD2. Germline V gives CDR1 SSHAT, CDR2 FNYEAQ (reference sequence). This CDR3 spans 17 amino acids. The CDR3 loop reads CASTYMTGTSCAHEQYF. The DNA of the CDR3 is TGTGCTAGCACCTATATGACCGGGACTAGTTGTGCCCACGAGCAGTACTTC.

The rearrangement uses TRBV27 and TRBJ1-2; 10 bases match TRBD1. The V gene end was trimmed by 6 bases and the J gene end by 0 bases; junction bases not matched to a gene: 4. The V gene's germline CDR1 is MNHEY and CDR2 SMNVEV (reference sequence). The CDR3 totals 15 residues. The CDR3 DNA reads TGTGCCAGCAGGACAGGGGGCTCACCTAACTATGGCTACACCTTC. Protein: CASRTGGSPNYGYTF.

The chain is built from TRBV3-1 (or the pseudogene TRBV3-2) and TRBJ2-3; D gene unclear. The CDR3 length is 13 residues. Germline V gene data show CDR1 as LGHDT and CDR2 as YNNKEL (reference sequence). Trimming took off 1 base at V and 6 bases at J, with 8 bases between the two ends. CDR3 residues: CASSQAPADTQYF. CDR3 sequence (DNA): TGTGCCAGCAGCCAAGCCCCAGCGGATACGCAGTATTTT.

The V gene is TRBV6-5, the J gene TRBJ2-2; a weak D match, TRBD2 (6 bases). CDR1 is MNHEY and CDR2 is SVGAGI in the germline V gene. V lost 6 bases and J lost 2, with 10 bases in between. This CDR3 is 14 amino acids long. DNA of the CDR3: TGTGCCAGCAGGGCGGGACTCAACACCGGGGAGCTGTTTTTT. It is translated as CASRAGLNTGELFF.

Written as DNA, the CDR3 is TGTGCCTTGACTAGCGCCTACGAGCAGTACTTC. Translated, it gives CALTSAYEQYF. The chain joins TRBV30 to TRBJ2-7; 8 bases match TRBD2. The CDR3 has 11 residues. Germline CDR1 reads GTSNPN; CDR2 reads SVGIG (reference sequence). The V gene end was trimmed by 7 bases and the J gene end by 2 bases; junction bases not matched to a gene: 1.